This TCR beta chain was sequenced in a study of T cells in Graves' hyperthyroidism and ophthalmopathy. General study points: Ophthalmopathy onset followed model prediction by a median roughly 6.5 months. Expanded thyroid clonotypes (above 0.001) were mostly also found in blood.

The CDR3 has 19 residues. Germline V gene data show CDR1 as SGHVS and CDR2 as FQNEAQ. V was cut by 1 base and J by 0 bases, with 19 bases left in between. Fresh peripheral blood, 8 to 10 ml of it, supplied the PBMCs. RNA transcripts served as the template for amplifying TCR beta CDR3 regions. Researchers ran a first-round RT-PCR on the TCR CDR3 using the HTBI primer set. TCRdb re-analysed the multiplex PCR reads in MiXCR, keeping a single row per CDR3 protein. The sample gives a few hundred thousand distinct CDR3 sequences, about an eighth of which show up once; 5.3% is in the top ten. Turning to this clonotype: As yet, its antigen is unknown.

The source material was blood. The origin of this receptor is a woman between 18 and 29 years old with Graves' hyperthyroidism. The rearrangement uses TRBV7-8 and TRBJ2-1, with D hard to call. CDR3 coding DNA: TGTGCCAGCAGCTTAGTAATACGTGAGACCCGAAGCTCCTACAATGAGCAGTTCTTC. Translated: CASSLVIRETRSSYNEQFF.